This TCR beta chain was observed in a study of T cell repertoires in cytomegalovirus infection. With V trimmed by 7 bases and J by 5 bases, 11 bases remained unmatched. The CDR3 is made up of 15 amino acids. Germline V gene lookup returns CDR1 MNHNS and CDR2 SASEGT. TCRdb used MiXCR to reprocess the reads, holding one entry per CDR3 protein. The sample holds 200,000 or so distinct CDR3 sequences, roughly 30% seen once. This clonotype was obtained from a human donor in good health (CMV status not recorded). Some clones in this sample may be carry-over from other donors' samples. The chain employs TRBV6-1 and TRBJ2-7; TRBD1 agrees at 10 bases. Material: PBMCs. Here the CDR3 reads CASNYWDRGFNEQYF. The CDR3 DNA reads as TGTGCCAGCAATTATTGGGACAGGGGATTTAACGAGCAGTACTTC.